These 28 T cell receptor beta chains came from one sample sequenced in a study of blood T cell repertoires in COVID-19. Repertoires were generated with immunoSEQ multiplex PCR, while TCRdb's copy carries only in-frame clones and drops some. The data contain about 240,000 clones, more than 75% of them singletons. Sample: PBMCs or T cells enriched from blood (not recorded which). These receptors originate from a middle-aged woman with acute COVID-19.

A single count supports this clone. The genes are TRBV30 and TRBJ2-7, with 9 bases identical to TRBD1. Germline V gives CDR1 GTSNPN, CDR2 SVGIG (reference sequence). The J segment lost 2 bases and the V segment lost 3 bases, leaving 2 bases of the junction unmatched. The CDR3 length is 13 residues. The CDR3, as DNA: TGTGCCTGGAGCCGGGACAGGGCCTACGAGCAGTACTTC. It is translated as CAWSRDRAYEQYF.

The sample holds a few counts of this clone. The chain joins TRBV30 to TRBJ1-6, with TRBD1 matching over 10 bases. CDR3 length: 13 amino acids. Per germline, CDR1 GTSNPN and CDR2 SVGIG (reference sequence). V shed 4 bases, J shed 7 bases, and the junction held 1 base outside the gene matches. The CDR3 DNA is TGTGCCTGGACGGGACAGGGGAATTCACCCCTCCACTTT. Amino acids: CAWTGQGNSPLHF.

The rearrangement uses TRBV6-5 and TRBJ2-1; D perhaps matches TRBD1 (5 bases). With 1 base removed from V and 7 bases from J, the gap between germline ends came to 14 bases. CDR3 length: 15 residues. Germline lookup yields CDR1 MNHEY and CDR2 SVGAGI. CDR3 residues: CASSYFQGRNNEQFF. The CDR3 region has the DNA TGTGCCAGCAGTTACTTCCAGGGTCGTAATAATGAGCAGTTCTTC.

The V call is TRBV2, the J call TRBJ1-6; a weak D match, TRBD1 (6 bases). V lost 7 bases, J lost 5 bases, and 12 bases lay in between. Germline assignment: CDR1 SNHLY and CDR2 FYNNEI. This CDR3 comprises 14 residues. CDR3 loop: CASKAAGDNSPLHF. The CDR3 region has the DNA TGTGCCAGCAAGGCCGCAGGGGATAATTCACCCCTCCACTTT.

V and J are TRBV3-1 (or the pseudogene TRBV3-2) and TRBJ1-2; D unclear. The CDR3 length is 15 residues. Germline values: CDR1 LGHDT, CDR2 YNNKEL (reference sequence). V lost 0 bases to trimming and J lost 1 base, with 9 bases between them. For the CDR3, the DNA is TGTGCCAGCAGCCAAGAGGCCAGTCATAACTATGGCTACACCTTC. This codes for CASSQEASHNYGYTF.

This clone was found a few times. CDR3 nucleotide sequence: TGTGCCAGCAGCGCAGAGGGACAGATTAACAATGAGCAGTTCTTC. Its protein is CASSAEGQINNEQFF. The genes are TRBV9 and TRBJ2-1, with 7 bases matching TRBD1. The J segment lost 5 bases and the V segment lost 3 bases, leaving 8 bases of the junction unmatched. The germline CDR1 and CDR2 sequences are SGDLS and YYNGEE. The CDR3 loop spans 15 amino acids.

The chain employs TRBV11-2 and TRBJ2-4; 10 nucleotides line up with TRBD2. The V and J ends lost 5 bases and 1 base, in that order; junction bases with no gene match: 11. Germline values: CDR1 SGHAT, CDR2 FQNNGV. CDR3 length equals 18 residues. CDR3 sequence reads: CASSLRASGSEAKNIQYF. The DNA for the CDR3 is TGTGCCAGCAGCCTCCGGGCTAGCGGGAGTGAGGCCAAAAACATTCAGTACTTC.

This clone was counted between two and nine times. The chain joins TRBV2 to TRBJ1-5; TRBD1 is a possible D gene (5 bases). V lost 4 bases and J 1 base, leaving 14 bases between the germline ends. CDR1 and CDR2 from the germline V gene are SNHLY and FYNNEI. CDR3 length: 16 amino acids. In nucleotides, the CDR3 is TGTGCCAGCAGTGGGACTCCGGGGGTGAGCAATCAGCCCCAGCATTTT. It yields the protein CASSGTPGVSNQPQHF.

The CDR3: CASSDLDYGYTF. The DNA of the CDR3 is TGTGCCAGCAGTGATCTCGACTATGGCTACACCTTC. The V and J genes are TRBV25-1 and TRBJ1-2; D remains unclear. Germline V gene data show CDR1 as MGHDK and CDR2 as SYGVNS. The CDR3 extends over 12 amino acids. With 3 bases removed from V and 3 bases from J, the gap between germline ends came to 5 bases.

This chain uses TRBV10-1 with TRBJ1-4; the D is unclear. The CDR3 is 12 residues long. The V end lost 0 bases, the J end lost 8 bases, and 4 bases lay between the germline ends. The germline V gene has CDR1 WNHNN and CDR2 SYGVQD (reference sequence). The CDR3 loop is CASSESGEKLFF. The CDR3 nucleotides are TGCGCCAGCAGTGAGTCGGGCGAAAAACTGTTTTTT.

The chain is built from TRBV7-3 and TRBJ2-1, with a tentative D call TRBD2 (5 bases). The V gene's germline CDR1 is SGHTA and CDR2 FQGTGA. The CDR3 has 15 residues. Trimming took off 0 bases at V and 3 bases at J, with 9 bases between the two ends. In nucleotides, the CDR3 is TGTGCCAGCAGCTTAACGGGAGCGCTCTACAATGAGCAGTTCTTC. The encoded protein is CASSLTGALYNEQFF. Together with reference TRBV7-3 and TRBJ2-1, the CDR3 gives the full variable domain: GAGVSQTPSNKVTEKGKYVELRCDPISGHTALYWYRQSLGQGPEFLIYFQGTGAADDSGLPNDRFFAVRPEGSVSTLKIQRTERGDSAVYLCASSLTGALYNEQFFGPGTRLTVL.

On this clone: Compared with germline, one end of the junction differs, possibly owing to a read error. V and J are TRBV7-7 and TRBJ2-5; 8 bases match TRBD2. Germline V lookup: CDR1 SSHAT, CDR2 FNYEAQ (reference sequence). The length of the CDR3 is 15 residues. The CDR3 region is CASSYSGTSLETQYF. The CDR3, as DNA: TGTGCTAGCAGCTACAGCGGGACTAGTCTGGAGACCCAGTACTTC.

The rearrangement links TRBV11-2 to TRBJ2-1; D might be TRBD1 (6 bases). The CDR3 length is 15 residues. Per germline, CDR1 SGHAT and CDR2 FQNNGV. V was pared by 1 base and J by 6 bases, with 13 bases between. The CDR3: CASSLAMGAGNEQFF. The CDR3 DNA is TGTGCCAGCAGCTTAGCGATGGGGGCGGGCAATGAGCAGTTCTTC. The entire variable domain, with the rest obtained from reference TRBV11-2 and TRBJ2-1, is as follows: EAGVAQSPRYKIIEKRQSVAFWCNPISGHATLYWYQQILGQGPKLLIQFQNNGVVDDSQLPKDRFSAERLKGVDSTLKIQPAKLEDSAVYLCASSLAMGAGNEQFFGPGTRLTVL.

The chain links TRBV19 to TRBJ2-1; 13 bases line up with TRBD2. V lost 7 bases, J lost 8 bases, and 8 bases stayed unmatched. The CDR3 runs to 15 residues. The V gene's germline CDR1 is LNHDA and CDR2 SQIVND (reference sequence). DNA of the CDR3: TGTGCCAGTACCCCAACTAGCGGGAGGGCGGATGAGCAGTTCTTC. Its translation is CASTPTSGRADEQFF.

V is TRBV19 and J is TRBJ1-6; D remains unclear. The CDR3 loop spans 16 amino acids. The germline V and J ends were trimmed by 5 bases and 7 bases, with 18 bases remaining between them. Germline V gene data show CDR1 as LNHDA and CDR2 as SQIVND (reference sequence). The CDR3 sequence is CASSLIRETLNSPLHF. Written as DNA, the CDR3 is TGTGCCAGTAGTCTAATTCGGGAGACTCTCAATTCACCCCTCCACTTT.

For the CDR3, the DNA is TGTGCCAGCAGTGATGTAGGGGCCGACATTCAGTACTTC. This translates into CASSDVGADIQYF. The chain employs TRBV2 and TRBJ2-4; weak D call: TRBD1 (5 bases). The CDR3 is 13 amino acids. Germline V lookup: CDR1 SNHLY, CDR2 FYNNEI. The V end was cut by 3 bases, the J end by 8 bases, with 11 bases between.

The rearrangement links TRBV5-5 to TRBJ2-1; D unresolved. V lost 3 bases to trimming and J lost 4 bases, with 5 bases between them. This CDR3 is built from 12 residues. Germline V gene sequence: CDR1 SGHKS, CDR2 YYEKEE (reference sequence). CDR3 residues: CASSSQYNEQFF. In DNA form, the CDR3 reads TGTGCCAGCAGCTCCCAGTACAATGAGCAGTTCTTC.

V and J are TRBV27 and TRBJ2-7; 13 positions match TRBD2. This CDR3 has 16 residues. Germline trimming cut 2 bases from V and 7 bases from J; bases unmatched to any gene: 8. The germline gives CDR1 MNHEY, CDR2 SMNVEV (reference sequence). The CDR3 nucleotides read TGTGCCAGCAGTTTACGCACTAGCGGGAGGGCGTTTGAGCAGTACTTC. Amino acids: CASSLRTSGRAFEQYF.

This chain links TRBV5-1 with TRBJ1-2; TRBD1 agrees at 9 bases. Germline CDR1 and CDR2: SGHRS and YFSETQ. V was clipped by 4 bases and J by 4 bases; unmatched bases: 8. CDR3 size: 15 residues. This chain's CDR3 is CASSTQQGARYGYTF. The CDR3 DNA reads as TGCGCCAGCAGCACACAACAGGGGGCTCGCTATGGCTACACCTTC.

The chain employs TRBV9 and TRBJ1-2; 8 nucleotides line up with TRBD1. V was clipped by 3 bases and J by 4 bases; unmatched bases: 8. The CDR3 loop spans 15 amino acids. Per the germline V gene, CDR1 is SGDLS and CDR2 is YYNGEE. The DNA of the CDR3 is TGTGCCAGCAGCGCTCGACAGGGGCAGGGCTATGGCTACACCTTC. It is translated as CASSARQGQGYGYTF.

This clone turned up a few times. The CDR3 is CASSPTRTEAFF. The CDR3 DNA follows: TGTGCCAGCTCACCTACCCGGACTGAAGCTTTCTTT. V gene TRBV18 combines with J gene TRBJ1-1, with D unresolved. V lost 3 bases and J lost 5, with 7 bases in between. The V gene's germline CDR1 is KGHSH and CDR2 LQKENI. CDR3 length: 12 amino acids.

The chain links TRBV5-6 to TRBJ1-4, with 9 bases fitting TRBD1. Germline trimming cut 4 bases from V and 10 bases from J; bases unmatched to any gene: 8. The CDR3 is 14 amino acids. Germline CDR1 and CDR2: SGHDT and YYEEEE. The CDR3 DNA sequence: TGTGCCAGCAGCCAGGACAGGGGCTACGGAAAACTGTTTTTT. It codes for CASSQDRGYGKLFF.

This clone was counted a few times. The rearrangement links TRBV7-6 to TRBJ1-1, with a possible D match to TRBD1 (5 bases). The CDR3 contains 14 residues. Per germline, CDR1 SGHVS and CDR2 FNYEAQ. Trimming left V 1 base short and J 8 bases short, with 14 bases between. CDR3 in amino acids: CASSLGQGQQEAFF. In DNA form, the CDR3 reads TGTGCCAGCAGCTTAGGTCAGGGCCAGCAAGAAGCTTTCTTT. Supplemented by reference TRBV7-6 and TRBJ1-1, the full variable domain reads GAGVSQSPRYKVTKRGQDVALRCDPISGHVSLYWYRQALGQGPEFLTYFNYEAQQDKSGLPNDRFSAERPEGSISTLTIQRTEQRDSAMYRCASSLGQGQQEAFFGQGTRLTVV.

This clone occurred a few times. The V and J genes are TRBV6-1 and TRBJ1-6; D is unresolved. This CDR3 has 15 amino acids. The V and J ends lost 3 bases and 10 bases respectively, with 16 bases between them. Germline V gene data show CDR1 as MNHNS and CDR2 as SASEGT. This CDR3 is CASSDEVGSGSPLHF. The CDR3 nucleotides read TGTGCCAGCAGTGACGAGGTGGGCTCGGGATCACCCCTCCACTTT.

This chain links TRBV3-1 (or the pseudogene TRBV3-2) with TRBJ2-1, with 8 positions matching TRBD1. V dropped 6 bases and J dropped 5; count of bases not matched to a gene: 3. The CDR3 is 13 amino acids. Per the germline V gene, CDR1 is LGHDT and CDR2 is YNNKEL (reference sequence). The CDR3 sequence is CASRMTGDNEQFF. For the CDR3, the DNA is TGTGCCAGCAGGATGACAGGGGACAATGAGCAGTTCTTC.

The chain carries TRBV15 and TRBJ2-1; 8 bases map to TRBD2. The CDR3 runs to 15 residues. Germline loops: CDR1 LNHNV, CDR2 YYDKDF (reference sequence). The V gene end was trimmed by 4 bases and the J gene end by 3 bases; junction bases not matched to a gene: 5. The CDR3 bases are TGTGCCACCAGCATTCTAGCGGGCGGCTACAATGAGCAGTTCTTC. This codes for CATSILAGGYNEQFF. Supplemented by reference TRBV15 and TRBJ2-1, the full variable domain reads DAMVIQNPRYQVTQFGKPVTLSCSQTLNHNVMYWYQQKSSQAPKLLFHYYDKDFNNEADTPDNFQSRRPNTSFCFLDIRSPGLGDTAMYLCATSILAGGYNEQFFGPGTRLTVL.

The gene calls are TRBV5-6 and TRBJ1-1; D gene uncertain. V gave up 3 bases and J gave up 5 bases, with 14 bases separating them. Per the germline V gene, CDR1 is SGHDT and CDR2 is YYEEEE. This CDR3 spans 14 amino acids. In DNA form, the CDR3 reads TGTGCCAGCAGCTCATTTCGACTGTGGACTGAAGCTTTCTTT. Its protein product is CASSSFRLWTEAFF.

This rearrangement joins TRBV6-1 to TRBJ1-1, with D unclear. Germline CDR1 and CDR2: MNHNS and SASEGT. V lost 1 base to trimming and J lost 1 base, with 4 bases between them. The CDR3 consists of 13 residues. The chain's CDR3 is CASSEGGNTEAFF. The CDR3 DNA reads as TGTGCCAGCAGTGAAGGCGGGAACACTGAAGCTTTCTTT.